This record covers a single TCR beta chain. In the original analysis: Reference gene primer amplification gave estimated nucleated cell counts. Produced via immunoSEQ multiplex PCR; TCRdb's table is partial and in-frame only. Clonal size and the V and J genes are those of that table, whereas D and trimming came from the DNA. This sample has under 300,000 clones, with roughly nine tenths found just once. V shed 5 bases, J shed 1 base, and the junction held 5 bases outside the gene matches. The germline CDR1 and CDR2 sequences are SSHAT and FNYEAQ (reference sequence). The CDR3 length is 15 residues. The record originates from a study of blood T cell repertoires in COVID-19. Whole-study context: The study drew acute and convalescent COVID-19 samples from the United States, Italy and Spain. PBMCs, B-cell-depleted T cells, or T cells provided the cDNA or gDNA that made up the material.

Seattle patients were enrolled while actively infected and followed longitudinally. The chain joins TRBV7-7 to TRBJ1-5; TRBD1 matches 7 bases. Source material: peripheral blood. This TCR derives from a woman in her thirties with COVID-19, enrolled during active disease. The CDR3 protein is CASSAGTASNQPQHF. The CDR3 coding sequence is TGTGCCAGCAGCGCCGGGACAGCCAGCAATCAGCCCCAGCATTTT.